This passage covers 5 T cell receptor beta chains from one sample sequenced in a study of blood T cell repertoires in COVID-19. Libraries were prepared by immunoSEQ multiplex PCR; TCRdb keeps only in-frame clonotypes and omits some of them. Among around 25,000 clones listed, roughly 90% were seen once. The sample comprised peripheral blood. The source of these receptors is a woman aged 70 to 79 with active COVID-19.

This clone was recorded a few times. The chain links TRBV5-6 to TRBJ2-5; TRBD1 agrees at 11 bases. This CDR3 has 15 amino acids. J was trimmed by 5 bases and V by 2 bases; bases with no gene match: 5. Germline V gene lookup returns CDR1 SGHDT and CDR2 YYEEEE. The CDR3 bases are TGTGCCAGCAGCTTACGGACAGGGGGCAGTGAGACCCAGTACTTC. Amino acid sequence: CASSLRTGGSETQYF.

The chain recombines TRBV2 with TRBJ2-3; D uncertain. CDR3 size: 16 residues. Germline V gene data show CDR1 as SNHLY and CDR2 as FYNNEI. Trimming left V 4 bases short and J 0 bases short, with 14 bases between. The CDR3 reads CASSGGYLVSTDTQYF. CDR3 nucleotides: TGTGCCAGCAGTGGAGGCTACCTGGTTAGCACAGATACGCAGTATTTT.

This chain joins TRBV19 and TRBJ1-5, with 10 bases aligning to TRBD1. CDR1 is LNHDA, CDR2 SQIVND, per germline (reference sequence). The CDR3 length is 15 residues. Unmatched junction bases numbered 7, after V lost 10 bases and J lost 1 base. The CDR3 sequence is CATHRQGASNQPQHF. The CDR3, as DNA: TGTGCCACCCATCGACAGGGGGCGAGCAATCAGCCCCAGCATTTT.

CDR3 bases: TGTGCCAGCAGCTTACTGGGACTAGCGGGGGGGCCCGGGAGCGAGCAGTACTTC. It specifies CASSLLGLAGGPGSEQYF. The rearrangement joins TRBV7-2 to TRBJ2-7, with TRBD2 matching 16 bases. Germline trimming cut 2 bases from V and 6 bases from J; bases unmatched to any gene: 10. There are 18 residues in the CDR3. Germline CDR1 and CDR2: SGHTA and FQGNSA.

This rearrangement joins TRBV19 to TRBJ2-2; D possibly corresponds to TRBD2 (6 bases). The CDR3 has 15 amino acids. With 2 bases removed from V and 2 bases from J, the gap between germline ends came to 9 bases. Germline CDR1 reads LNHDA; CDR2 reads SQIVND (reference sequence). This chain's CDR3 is CASSITGLNTGELFF. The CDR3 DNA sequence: TGTGCCAGTAGTATAACCGGACTAAACACCGGGGAGCTGTTTTTT.